These 2 T cell receptor beta chains were all obtained from the same sample, sequenced in a study of T cells in Graves' hyperthyroidism and ophthalmopathy. TCR beta CDR3 sequences were amplified from RNA transcripts. First-round RT-PCR targeting the TCR CDR3 was performed with the HTBI primer set. TCRdb itself ran the multiplex PCR reads through MiXCR, one entry per CDR3 protein. The table lists roughly 550,000 distinct CDR3 sequences, about 16% of them singletons, with roughly 29% in the top ten. The sequenced sample was blood. All receptors derive from a woman aged 30 to 39 with Graves' ophthalmopathy.

This chain links TRBV11-2 with TRBJ2-2; 8 bases fit TRBD2. J gave up 6 bases and V 0 bases, and 9 bases lay outside the gene matches. Germline V gene lookup returns CDR1 SGHAT and CDR2 FQNNGV. CDR3 length: 17 residues. The CDR3 DNA sequence: TGTGCCAGCAGCTTAGACCCCGAAGCGGGAGCGGCCGGGGAGCTGTTTTTT. Translation gives CASSLDPEAGAAGELFF. The complete variable domain, with remaining parts taken from reference TRBV11-2 and TRBJ2-2, reads EAGVAQSPRYKIIEKRQSVAFWCNPISGHATLYWYQQILGQGPKLLIQFQNNGVVDDSQLPKDRFSAERLKGVDSTLKIQPAKLEDSAVYLCASSLDPEAGAAGELFFGEGSRLTVL.

The V gene is TRBV14, the J gene TRBJ2-6; D unclear. Trimming cost V 0 bases and J 6 bases, with 21 bases left between them. CDR1 is SGHDN and CDR2 is FVKESK in the germline V gene. This CDR3 has 19 amino acids. CDR3 bases: TGTGCCAGCAGCCAAGAGAATCGTGGGGTATGGGCTGAGGCCAACGTCCTGACTTTC. It specifies CASSQENRGVWAEANVLTF.